These 10 T cell receptor beta chains were sequenced from one sample in a study of vaccination effects on CD4 cells after COVID-19. Antigen-specific CD4+ T cells were expanded (with viral peptide pools) by the ViraFEST assay ahead of sequencing. At the end of more than 8 days of culture, CD4+ T cells were isolated. Participants received two doses of either the BNT162b2 or mRNA-1273 vaccine. No antigen is known for these receptors. Sequenced by immunoSEQ multiplex PCR; TCRdb stores in-frame clones only, minus some. The table records about 15,000 clones, 65% to 75% of them present only once. Sequences were derived from CD4+ T cells from PBMCs cultured with HCoV-NL63 spike peptides, sampled after COVID-19 vaccination. The receptors come from a human donor who received a COVID-19 vaccine.

V usage is TRBV18 and J usage is TRBJ1-1; 7 bases line up with TRBD1. The CDR3 extends over 17 amino acids. The ends lost 5 bases at V and 2 bases at J; junction bases unmatched: 14. The germline V gene has CDR1 KGHSH and CDR2 LQKENI. The CDR3 sequence is CASSKTGNKGGNTEAFF. Written as DNA, the CDR3 is TGTGCCAGCTCAAAGACAGGGAACAAGGGTGGTAACACTGAAGCTTTCTTT.

The V and J genes are TRBV7-2 and TRBJ1-1; no definite D call. Germline CDR1 is SGHTA and CDR2 is FQGNSA. V shed 1 base and J shed 0 bases, with 6 bases lying between them. CDR3 length: 14 amino acids. CDR3 protein: CASSLGGVNTEAFF. CDR3 bases: TGTGCCAGCAGCTTAGGGGGAGTGAACACTGAAGCTTTCTTT.

The rearrangement uses TRBV9 and TRBJ2-7; 7 bases fit TRBD1. This CDR3 spans 14 amino acids. Per germline, CDR1 SGDLS and CDR2 YYNGEE. V shed 2 bases, J shed 4 bases, and the junction held 6 bases outside the gene matches. CDR3 DNA sequence: TGTGCCAGCAGCGTGGGACAGCCCTTATACGAGCAGTACTTC. Translation gives CASSVGQPLYEQYF.

CDR3 residues: CASSGQGNQPQHF. In DNA, the CDR3 is TGTGCCAGCAGCGGACAGGGTAACCAGCCCCAGCATTTT. The chain combines TRBV7-9 with TRBJ1-5; 8 nucleotides line up with TRBD1. V lost 5 bases, J lost 7 bases, and 4 bases stayed unmatched. The length of the CDR3 is 13 residues. CDR1 is SEHNR and CDR2 is FQNEAQ in the germline V gene (reference sequence).

V is TRBV7-2 and J is TRBJ2-4; TRBD2 might be the D (6 bases). The V and J ends lost 6 bases and 0 bases respectively, with 6 bases between them. The CDR3 is made up of 13 amino acids. From germline, CDR1 is SGHTA and CDR2 FQGNSA. The CDR3 DNA is TGTGCCAGCAGGGGACTAGCCAAAAACATTCAGTACTTC. Its protein is CASRGLAKNIQYF.

The rearrangement links TRBV6-5 to TRBJ1-2; no reliable D call. The germline CDR1 and CDR2 sequences are MNHEY and SVGAGI. The CDR3 has 12 amino acids. V was clipped by 5 bases and J by 10 bases, with 14 bases between them. In DNA, the CDR3 is TGTGCCAGCAGTAACGGCCCGAAAAACTACACCTTC. Protein sequence: CASSNGPKNYTF.

The chain carries TRBV11-2 and TRBJ2-1; D is possibly TRBD1 (5 bases). Germline CDR1 SGHAT, CDR2 FQNNGV. The CDR3 is 15 amino acids. Trimming left V 0 bases short and J 5 bases short, with 11 bases between. The CDR3 sequence: CASSLDAGSHNEQFF. The DNA for the CDR3 is TGTGCCAGCAGCTTAGATGCAGGGTCACACAATGAGCAGTTCTTC.

The V gene is TRBV12-5, the J gene TRBJ1-1, with D unclear. The germline CDR1 and CDR2 sequences are LGHNT and FRNRAP. The CDR3 length is 16 residues. V lost 4 bases to trimming and J lost 0 bases, with 15 bases between them. CDR3 bases: TGTGCTAGTGGTTGGTCGGTTAGTGCCGTGAACACTGAAGCTTTCTTT. This translates into CASGWSVSAVNTEAFF.

This chain uses TRBV28 with TRBJ2-2; D not certain. CDR3 size: 15 residues. Germline-derived CDR1 and CDR2 are MDHEN and SYDVKM. V was pared by 0 bases and J by 5 bases, with 10 bases between. The CDR3 nucleotides read TGTGCCAGCAGTTTATGGGCTAGGGATACCGGGGAGCTGTTTTTT. Translated: CASSLWARDTGELFF.

This clone was seen a few times. This rearrangement joins TRBV29-1 to TRBJ1-1; D perhaps matches TRBD1 (6 bases). The CDR3 consists of 12 residues. Germline CDR1 is SQVTM and CDR2 is ANQGSEA. The V gene lost 6 bases and the J gene lost 5 bases, with 13 bases spanning the gap. The CDR3 DNA reads as TGCAGCGTAAAACAGGGAGTTACTGAAGCTTTCTTT. Protein product: CSVKQGVTEAFF.